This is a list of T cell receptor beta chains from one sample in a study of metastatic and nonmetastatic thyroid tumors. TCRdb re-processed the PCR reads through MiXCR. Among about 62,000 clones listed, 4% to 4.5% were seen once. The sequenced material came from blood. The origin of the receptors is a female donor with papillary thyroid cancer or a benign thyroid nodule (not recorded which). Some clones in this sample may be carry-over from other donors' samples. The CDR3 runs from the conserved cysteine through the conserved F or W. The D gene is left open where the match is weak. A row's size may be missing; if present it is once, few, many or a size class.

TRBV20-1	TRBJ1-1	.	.	TGCAGTGCTAGGTGGACGGAGAACACTGAAGCTTTCTTT	CSARWTENTEAFF
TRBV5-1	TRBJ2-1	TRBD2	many	TGCGCCAGCCAACTAGCGGGAGCGGGCGATGAGCAGTTCTTC	CASQLAGAGDEQFF
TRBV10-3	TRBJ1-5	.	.	TGTGCCATCAGTAAATCCCGTGATGCAGAGACACAAGATCAGCCCCAGCATTTT	CAISKSRDAETQDQPQHF
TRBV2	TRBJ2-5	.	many	TGTGCCAGCAGCGAGGGGGGGTCGAGTGGGGCGGAGACCCAGTACTTC	CASSEGGSSGAETQYF
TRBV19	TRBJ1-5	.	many	TGTGCCAGTACCCAGGACGGCCTTCCCGGCCGGTCCCAGCATTTT	CASTQDGLPGRSQHF
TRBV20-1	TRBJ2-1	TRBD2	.	TGCAGTGCCGCCTCACCATATCCGGGACTAGCCGGAGAATGTTCCTACAATGAGCAGTTCTTC	CSAASPYPGLAGECSYNEQFF
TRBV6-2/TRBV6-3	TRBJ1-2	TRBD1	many	TGTGCCAGCAGCCACAGGGGTGGCTACACCTTC	CASSHRGGYTF
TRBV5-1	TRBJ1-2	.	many	TGCGCCAGCAGCTTGCGGGGGCAGTCGGATGGCTACACCTTC	CASSLRGQSDGYTF
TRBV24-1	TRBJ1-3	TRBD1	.	TGTGCCACCATTGCCCACGACAGGGCATCTGGAAACACCATATATTTT	CATIAHDRASGNTIYF
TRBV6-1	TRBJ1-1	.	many	TGTGCCAGCAGTTACGACAGGAGGAGTAACACTGAAGCTTTCTTT	CASSYDRRSNTEAFF
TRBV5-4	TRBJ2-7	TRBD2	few	TGTGCCAGCAGCTTGTTGCTAGCGGGACCCTCCTACGAGCAGTACTTC	CASSLLLAGPSYEQYF
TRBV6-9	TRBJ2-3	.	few	TGCGCCAGCAGCCAGGACACCGCAGATACGCAGTATTTT	CASSQDTADTQYF
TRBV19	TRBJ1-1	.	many	TGTGCCAGTAACGACAATTTGGGTTCTAGTGAAGCTTTCTTT	CASNDNLGSSEAFF
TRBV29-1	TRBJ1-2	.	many	TGCAGCGTTGGTTCCCTCAAGTCAGGAGGGTATGGCTACACCTTC	CSVGSLKSGGYGYTF
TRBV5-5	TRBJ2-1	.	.	TGTGCCAGCAGCTTGGCGGGAGTACTATACAATGATCAGTTCTTC	CASSLAGVLYNDQFF
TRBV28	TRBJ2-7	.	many	TGTGCCAGCAGGCAAAAATTTAGCTCCTACGAGCAGTACTTC	CASRQKFSSYEQYF
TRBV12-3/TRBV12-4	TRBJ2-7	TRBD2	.	TGTGCCGGCAGCCCCCGCCGAACTAGCGGGACCAACCCCGTCCCCTACGAGCAGTACTTC	CAGSPRRTSGTNPVPYEQYF
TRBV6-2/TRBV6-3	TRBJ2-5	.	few	TGTGCCAGCAGTGACTCAGGATTGGCGGAGACCCATTACTTC	CASSDSGLAETHYF
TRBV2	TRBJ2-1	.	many	TGTGCCAGCAGTGAAGCCCCCAGCCTTCTAAACAATGAGCAGTTCTTC	CASSEAPSLLNNEQFF
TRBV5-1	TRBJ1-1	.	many	TGCGCCAGCAGCTATGGGTCTGACACTGAAGCTTTCTTT	CASSYGSDTEAFF
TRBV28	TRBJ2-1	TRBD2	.	TGTGCCAGCAGTTTTAGCGGGAATGAGCAGTTCTTC	CASSFSGNEQFF
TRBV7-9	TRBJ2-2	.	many	TGTGCCAGCACCGTTACAGAGAACACCGGGGAGCTGTTTTTT	CASTVTENTGELFF
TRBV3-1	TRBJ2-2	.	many	TGTGCCAGCAGCCCCCTGAGGGGGGGGGAGCTGTTTTTT	CASSPLRGGELFF
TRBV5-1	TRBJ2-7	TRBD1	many	TGCGCCAGCGGCCGAGGACAGGAAGCCGACGAGCAGTACTTC	CASGRGQEADEQYF
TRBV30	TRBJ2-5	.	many	TGTGCCTTTCAGATAAGGGGCGGAACCCAGTACTTC	CAFQIRGGTQYF
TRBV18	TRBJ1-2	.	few	TGTGCCAGCTCACCAAAGGCATTCCCACATGGCTACACCTTC	CASSPKAFPHGYTF
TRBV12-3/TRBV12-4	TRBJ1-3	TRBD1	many	TGTGCCAGCAGTCGGACAGGTGTAGGGAGCTCTGGAAACACCATATATTTT	CASSRTGVGSSGNTIYF
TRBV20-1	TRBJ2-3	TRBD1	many	TGCAGTGCTAGATCAAGGGACAGGGGATCAGATACGCAGTATTTT	CSARSRDRGSDTQYF
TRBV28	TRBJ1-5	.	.	TGTGCCAGCAGTTTAAGGCTGAGTAGCAATCAGCCCCAGCATTTT	CASSLRLSSNQPQHF
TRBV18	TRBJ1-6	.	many	TGTGCCAGCTCAGTCCACGATAATTCACCCCTCCACTTT	CASSVHDNSPLHF
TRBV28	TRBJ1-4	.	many	TGTGCCATCCGACCCCCAGGGGAGCGAACTAATGAAAAACTGTTTTTT	CAIRPPGERTNEKLFF
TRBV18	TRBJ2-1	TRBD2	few	TGTGCCAGCTCACTGTTCGTGGGGGGGAGGTCCTACAATGAGCAGTTCTTC	CASSLFVGGRSYNEQFF
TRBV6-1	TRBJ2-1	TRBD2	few	TGTGCCAGCAATCGGGGGGGGGCATGGGGTGAGCAGTTCTTC	CASNRGGAWGEQFF
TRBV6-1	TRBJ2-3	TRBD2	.	TGTGCCAGCAGAAGACTAGCGGGAGGAACAGATACGCAGTATTTT	CASRRLAGGTDTQYF
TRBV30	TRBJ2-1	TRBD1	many	TGTGCCTGGAGACCGGGACAGGGGGCTTGGGAGCAGTTCTTC	CAWRPGQGAWEQFF
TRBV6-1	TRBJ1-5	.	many	TGTGCCAGCAACACAGGCCTTAGCAATCAGCCCCAGCATTTT	CASNTGLSNQPQHF
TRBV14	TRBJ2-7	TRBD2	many	TGTGCCAGCAGCGTAGCGGGAGGGGGCGAGCAGTACTTC	CASSVAGGGEQYF
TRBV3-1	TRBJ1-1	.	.	TGTGCCAGCAGCCACAACAGGGAGAACACCGAAGCTTTCTTT	CASSHNRENTEAFF
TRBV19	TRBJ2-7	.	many	TGTGCCAGTAGCCCCCTCACGGGCTCCTACGAGCAGTACTTC	CASSPLTGSYEQYF
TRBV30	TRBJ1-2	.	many	TGTGCCTGGAGCTCCCAGACAGGCTATGGCTACACCTTC	CAWSSQTGYGYTF
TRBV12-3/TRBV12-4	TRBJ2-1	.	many	TGTGCCAGCAGTCAGGGGTGGGGGGCCGGGAATGAGCAGTTCTTC	CASSQGWGAGNEQFF
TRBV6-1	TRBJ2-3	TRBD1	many	TGTGCCAGCATCCCTCACCAGGGGGTAGGGGATACGCAGTATTTT	CASIPHQGVGDTQYF
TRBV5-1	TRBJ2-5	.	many	TGCGCCAGCAGCTTAGGGGGGGTCCAAGAGACCCAGTACTTC	CASSLGGVQETQYF
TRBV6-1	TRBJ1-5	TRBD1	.	TGTGCCAGCAGTACCGGGACAGTCAATCAGCCCCAGCATTTT	CASSTGTVNQPQHF
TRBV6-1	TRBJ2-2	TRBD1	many	TGTGCCAGCCGTATATCGGGACAGGGCACCGGGGAGCTGTTTTTT	CASRISGQGTGELFF
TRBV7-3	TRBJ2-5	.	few	TGTGCCAGCAGCTTAACCGGGCCGGGGACCCAATGGGGGAGGGAGACCCAGTACTTC	CASSLTGPGTQWGRETQYF
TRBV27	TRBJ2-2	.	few	TGTGCCAGCAGTTTAGGCTGGGAACTGTTTTTT	CASSLGWELFF
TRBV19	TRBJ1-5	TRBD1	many	TGTGCCAGTAGACCCGACAGGGACAATCAGCCCCAGCATTTT	CASRPDRDNQPQHF
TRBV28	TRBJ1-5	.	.	TGTGCCAGCAGATTATCTTCAGGTCAGCCACAGAATTTT	CASRLSSGQPQNF
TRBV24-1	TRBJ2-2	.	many	TGTGCCACCAGTGCCTACATCACCGGGGAGCTGTTTTTT	CATSAYITGELFF
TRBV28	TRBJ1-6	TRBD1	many	TGTGCCAGCAACGACAGGGGGCGATCACCCCTCCACTTT	CASNDRGRSPLHF
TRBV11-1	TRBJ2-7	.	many	TGTGCCAGCAGCTTTAGACGAACCCCCTACTCCGGGAGCTCCTACGAGCAGTACTTC	CASSFRRTPYSGSSYEQYF
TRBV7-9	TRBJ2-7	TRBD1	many	TGTGCCAGCAGCTTAGTTCTAGGGGACAGGGGGCCTAACGAGCAGTACTTC	CASSLVLGDRGPNEQYF
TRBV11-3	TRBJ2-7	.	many	TGTGCCAGCAGCCCGGGACGGGGCGAGCAGTACTTC	CASSPGRGEQYF
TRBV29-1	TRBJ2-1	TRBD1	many	TGCAGCGTCTTACAGGGGGACCTCAGACTCTTC	CSVLQGDLRLF